This entry describes one TCR beta chain. This record belongs to a study of blood T cell repertoires in COVID-19. At the level of the study: PBMCs, B-cell-depleted T cells, or T cells provided the cDNA or gDNA that made up the material.

Only in-frame clones appear in the TCRdb table, and some are missing; sequencing was by immunoSEQ multiplex PCR. The sample holds around 170,000 clones, 88% seen once. This CDR3 contains 15 residues. CDR1 and CDR2 (germline): KGHDR, SFDVKD. Deletions cut 8 bases from V and 3 bases from J, with 17 bases between. The sequenced sample was peripheral blood. The chain uses TRBV24-1 and TRBJ2-3; perhaps TRBD2 as D (5 bases). This TCR was recovered from a man aged 55 to 70 with acute or convalescent COVID-19. The CDR3 region is CATIPGKRTTDTQYF. DNA for the CDR3: TGTGCCACCATCCCCGGGAAAAGGACGACAGATACGCAGTATTTT.